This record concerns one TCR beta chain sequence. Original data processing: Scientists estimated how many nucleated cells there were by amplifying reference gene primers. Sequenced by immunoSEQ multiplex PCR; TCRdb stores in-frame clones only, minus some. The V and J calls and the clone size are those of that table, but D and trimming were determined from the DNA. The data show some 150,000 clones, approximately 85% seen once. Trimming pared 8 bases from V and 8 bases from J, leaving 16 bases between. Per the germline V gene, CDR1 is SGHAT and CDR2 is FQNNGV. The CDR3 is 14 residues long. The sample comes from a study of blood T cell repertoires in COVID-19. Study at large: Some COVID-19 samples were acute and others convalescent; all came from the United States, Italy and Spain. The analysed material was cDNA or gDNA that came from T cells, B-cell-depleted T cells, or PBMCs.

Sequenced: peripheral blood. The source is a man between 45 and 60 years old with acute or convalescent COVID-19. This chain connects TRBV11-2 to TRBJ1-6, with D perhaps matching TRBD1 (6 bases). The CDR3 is CASRPQGGHSPLHF. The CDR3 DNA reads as TGTGCCAGCCGACCACAGGGTGGACATTCACCCCTCCACTTT.